This T cell receptor beta chain is from a study of quantifying T cell responses using KT2 cells. Overall study context: TCR alpha and beta constant-region primers primed reverse transcription of RNA.

This clonotype was seen ten or more times. KT2, a clone with a known TCR, was spiked into unfractionated PBMC. The cDNA 3' end received a ligated oligonucleotide with a UMI. An equimolar mix of RC1.1 and RC1.2 primed the beta chain across TRBC1 and TRBC2. TCRdb recomputed calls from the UMI-ligation and nested PCR reads with MiXCR, one row per CDR3 protein. The table records tens of thousands of distinct CDR3 sequences, approximately 7% of them present only once. CDR3 length equals 16 residues. The V end lost 0 bases, the J end lost 2 bases, and 16 bases lay between the germline ends. Germline-derived CDR1 and CDR2 are DFQATT and SNEGSKA (reference sequence).

V gene TRBV20-1 combines with J gene TRBJ1-2; D not certain. This receptor was obtained from a human donor. Sequencing was done on a sample of PBMCs spiked with cells of the T cell clone KT2. CDR3 protein: CSARDRERVENYGYTF. Here the CDR3 DNA reads TGCAGTGCTAGAGATAGGGAGAGGGTGGAGAACTATGGCTACACCTTC.